These T cell receptor beta chains were read from a single sample in a study of beta chain features in type 1 diabetes. Some clones are missing from TCRdb's copy, which holds only in-frame ones; the method was immunoSEQ multiplex PCR. Of about 470,000 clones listed, approximately 31% are singletons. The sequenced material came from naive CD4+ T cells from blood. These receptors all come from a man younger than 35 in good health. Each CDR3 is given with its conserved first and last residue. D genes are given only for firm matches. The size of a clone is reported for some rows only, either as once, few or many, or as a class for expanded clones.

CDR3 protein,CDR3 DNA,D gene,CDR3 length,V gene,J gene,clone size
CASSRTTASYEQYF,TGTGCCAGCAGCAGGACTACTGCCTCCTACGAGCAGTACTTC,.,14,TRBV2,TRBJ2-7,few
CASSQESPVDETQYF,TGCGCCAGCAGCCAAGAAAGCCCAGTTGACGAGACCCAGTACTTC,.,15,TRBV4-1,TRBJ2-5,.
CASSSGPGPQHF,TGTGCCAGCAGCTCAGGACCGGGGCCCCAGCATTTT,.,12,TRBV9,TRBJ1-5,.
CASSVRTEAYEQYF,TGCGCCAGCAGCGTGCGGACGGAGGCCTACGAGCAGTACTTC,.,14,TRBV5-1,TRBJ2-7,.
CASSGSGVRSSDTQYF,TGTGCCAGCAGCGGGTCGGGAGTTAGAAGTTCAGATACGCAGTATTTT,.,16,TRBV11-2,TRBJ2-3,.
CASSQSGDLGREQYF,TGTGCCAGCAGCCAGTCCGGGGACCTAGGGCGGGAGCAGTACTTC,.,15,TRBV7-9,TRBJ2-7,.
CASRPSGQRQTQYF,TGTGCCAGCAGACCATCGGGACAGCGGCAGACCCAGTACTTC,TRBD1,14,TRBV6-5,TRBJ2-5,few
CASRLVRADHTGELFF,TGTGCCAGCCGCCTGGTTAGGGCGGATCACACCGGGGAGCTGTTTTTT,.,16,TRBV25-1,TRBJ2-2,few
CASSLASDITYEQYF,TGCGCCAGCAGCTTGGCCTCGGATATTACCTACGAGCAGTACTTC,.,15,TRBV5-1,TRBJ2-7,.
CASSWGLAATGELFF,TGTGCCAGCAGTTGGGGACTAGCGGCCACCGGGGAGCTGTTTTTT,TRBD2,15,TRBV28,TRBJ2-2,.
CSVGDRENTEAFF,TGCAGCGTGGGGGACAGGGAAAACACTGAAGCTTTCTTT,TRBD1,13,TRBV29-1,TRBJ1-1,few
CASSLLTGGYYEQYF,TGTGCCAGCAGCCTACTAACAGGGGGTTACTACGAGCAGTACTTC,TRBD1,15,TRBV2,TRBJ2-7,few
CAWALGQGAIGYTF,TGTGCCTGGGCCCTAGGACAGGGGGCCATAGGCTACACCTTC,TRBD1,14,TRBV30,TRBJ1-2,few
CSVEDTRSEQYF,TGCAGCGTTGAAGATACAAGAAGCGAGCAGTACTTC,.,12,TRBV29-1,TRBJ2-7,few
CASSLDLAGEQYF,TGTGCCAGCAGCTTAGATCTGGCTGGGGAGCAGTACTTC,.,13,TRBV7-9,TRBJ2-7,few
CASSLNGRAYEQYF,TGTGCCAGCAGCTTAAACGGGAGGGCCTACGAGCAGTACTTC,TRBD2,14,TRBV11-1,TRBJ2-7,.
CASSLAGNSYEQYF,TGTGCCAGCAGCTTAGCGGGAAACTCCTACGAGCAGTACTTC,.,14,TRBV13,TRBJ2-7,.
CSVAPGLAEETQYF,TGCAGCGTTGCCCCGGGACTAGCGGAAGAGACCCAGTACTTC,TRBD2,14,TRBV29-1,TRBJ2-5,.
CASSLANSGSDEQYF,TGCGCCAGCAGCTTGGCGAATAGCGGGAGCGACGAGCAGTACTTC,TRBD2,15,TRBV5-1,TRBJ2-7,.
CASSLAPARGLEQYF,TGTGCCAGCAGCTTAGCGCCGGCTAGGGGCCTAGAGCAGTACTTC,.,15,TRBV7-2,TRBJ2-7,few
CASSNLSGTGPTF,TGTGCCAGTAGCAACTTGTCCGGGACAGGGCCCACCTTC,TRBD1,13,TRBV19,TRBJ1-2,few
CASNQYNEQFF,TGTGCCAGCAATCAGTACAATGAGCAGTTCTTC,.,11,TRBV5-6,TRBJ2-1,.
CASSIGYSSYNEQFF,TGCGCCAGCAGCATCGGGTATAGCTCCTACAATGAGCAGTTCTTC,.,15,TRBV5-1,TRBJ2-1,.
CASSLEWNTGELFF,TGCGCCAGCAGCTTGGAATGGAACACCGGGGAGCTGTTTTTT,.,14,TRBV5-1,TRBJ2-2,.
CAWSGVSSGPSTDTQYF,TGTGCCTGGAGTGGTGTCTCTTCGGGACCCAGCACAGATACGCAGTATTTT,.,17,TRBV30,TRBJ2-3,few
CAWSPTRQGTYTF,TGTGCCTGGAGTCCCACCCGTCAGGGGACCTACACCTTC,.,13,TRBV30,TRBJ1-2,few
CAYTSRGSQETQYF,TGTGCCTACACCTCCAGGGGGTCCCAAGAGACCCAGTACTTC,TRBD1,14,TRBV30,TRBJ2-5,.